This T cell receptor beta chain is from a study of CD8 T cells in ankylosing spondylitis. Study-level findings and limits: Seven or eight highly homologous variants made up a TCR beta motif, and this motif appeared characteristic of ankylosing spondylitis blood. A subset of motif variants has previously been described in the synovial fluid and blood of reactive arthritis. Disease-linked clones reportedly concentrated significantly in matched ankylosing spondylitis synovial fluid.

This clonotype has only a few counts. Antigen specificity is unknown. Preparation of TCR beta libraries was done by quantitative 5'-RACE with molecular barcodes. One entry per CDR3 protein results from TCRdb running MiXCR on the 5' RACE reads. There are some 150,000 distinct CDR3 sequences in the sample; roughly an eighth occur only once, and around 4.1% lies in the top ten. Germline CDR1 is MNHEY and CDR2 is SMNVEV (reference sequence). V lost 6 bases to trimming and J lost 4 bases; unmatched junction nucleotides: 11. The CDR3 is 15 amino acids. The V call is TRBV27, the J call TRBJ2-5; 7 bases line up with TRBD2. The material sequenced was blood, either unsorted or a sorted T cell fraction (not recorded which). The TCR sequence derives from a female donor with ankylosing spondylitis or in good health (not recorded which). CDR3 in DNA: TGTGCCAGCAGCCCCCAGAGAGCGGGAAGAGAGACCCAGTACTTC. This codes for CASSPQRAGRETQYF.